This is a list of T cell receptor beta chains from one sample in a study of T cell repertoires in cytomegalovirus infection. TCRdb used MiXCR to reprocess the reads, holding one entry per CDR3 protein. Among some 680,000 distinct CDR3 sequences listed, 35% to 40% were seen once. The specimen sequenced was PBMCs. The receptors shown here come from a human donor in good health (CMV status not recorded). Some clones in this sample may be carry-over from other donors' samples. Both conserved end residues are part of each CDR3. D genes are given only for firm matches. Not all rows give a size; the values are once, few, many and, for expanded clones, a class.

size	D	V	J	DNA	CDR3
.	.	TRBV10-3	TRBJ1-2	TGTGCCATCAGTCCGATTGGAGGGGGTAAAGGCAACTATGGCTACACCTTC	CAISPIGGGKGNYGYTF
.	TRBD1	TRBV20-1	TRBJ2-7	TGCAGTGCTAGTAGGACAGGGTCGATTTCTTACGAGCGGTACTTC	CSASRTGSISYERYF
.	.	TRBV19	TRBJ2-7	TGTGCCAGCATAGAGGACCGTCCCCCCTACGAGCAGTACTTC	CASIEDRPPYEQYF
few	.	TRBV5-6	TRBJ2-7	TGTGCCAGCAGCTTGAATGGCCGTACCTACGAGCAGTACTTC	CASSLNGRTYEQYF
few	.	TRBV20-1	TRBJ2-5	TGCAGTGCGGTCATGAACGGGAGAGGTCGAGAGACCCAGTACTTC	CSAVMNGRGRETQYF
.	.	TRBV10-3	TRBJ2-7	TGTGCCATCAGGGATCCAGGGGGAGGCTACGAGCAGTACTTC	CAIRDPGGGYEQYF
.	.	TRBV7-2	TRBJ2-5	TGTGCCAGCAGCTTAAGTCCAAGGCAGGTACAAGAGACCCCGTACTTC	CASSLSPRQVQETPYF
.	.	TRBV28	TRBJ1-1	TGTGCCAGCAGTTTATGGGCGGGGTCGATCACTGAAGCTTTCTTT	CASSLWAGSITEAFF
once	.	TRBV20-1	TRBJ1-1	TGCAGTGCTAGGGGTCTCAGGAGTGCGAACACTGAAGCTTTCTTT	CSARGLRSANTEAFF
.	TRBD2	TRBV27	TRBJ2-7	TGTGCCAGCAGTCTAAAGACCCACGGACTTACGGGGGGGACCTACGAGCAGTACTTC	CASSLKTHGLTGGTYEQYF
.	.	TRBV29-1	TRBJ2-7	TGCAGCGCGATAAGCCAGGACGGGAACTCCTACGAGCAGTACTTC	CSAISQDGNSYEQYF
many	.	TRBV25-1	TRBJ1-2	TGTGCCAGCAGTAAAATGGACAGCCAAATCTATGGCTACACCTTC	CASSKMDSQIYGYTF
.	.	TRBV28	TRBJ1-2	TGTGCCAGCAGTTTATCCCCCCGGGCAGGGAACTATGGCTACACCTTC	CASSLSPRAGNYGYTF
many	TRBD1	TRBV7-2	TRBJ1-5	TGTGCCAGCAGCCCGTCAGGGGGCGGTCAGCCCCAGCATTTT	CASSPSGGGQPQHF
.	.	TRBV12-3/TRBV12-4	TRBJ2-4	TGTGCCAGTCGGGACTCCCGGGCCAAAAACATTCAGTACTTC	CASRDSRAKNIQYF
.	.	TRBV11-2	TRBJ2-3	TGTGCCAGCAACCTCGGGCTCAGCGCCGGTACAGATACGCAGTATTTT	CASNLGLSAGTDTQYF
.	TRBD1	TRBV27	TRBJ1-1	TGTGCCAGCAGTGGCGGGACAGGGAGAAGCGCTGAAGCTTTCTTT	CASSGGTGRSAEAFF
.	.	TRBV7-9	TRBJ2-1	TGTGCCAGCAGCTCCCGGGAGACCGCGGCCAATGAGCAGTTCTTC	CASSSRETAANEQFF
many	TRBD2	TRBV7-2	TRBJ2-7	TGTGCCAGCAGCGCCGGACTAGGGGTCGGCGAGCAGTACTTC	CASSAGLGVGEQYF
many	TRBD1	TRBV7-9	TRBJ1-5	TGTGCCAGCAGCGACGACAGGGCTGATAGCAATCAGCCCCAGCATTTT	CASSDDRADSNQPQHF
.	.	TRBV7-6	TRBJ1-6	TGTGCCAGCAGCTTAGCTGGAGATTCACCCCTCCACTTT	CASSLAGDSPLHF
many	TRBD2	TRBV19	TRBJ2-1	TGTGCCAGTAGTACCGGGACTAGCGGGAACAATGAGCAGTTCTTC	CASSTGTSGNNEQFF
many	.	TRBV6-5	TRBJ2-7	TGTGCCAGCAGTTACTCGAGGAAGGAGGGGGCTCCCTACGAGCAGTACTTC	CASSYSRKEGAPYEQYF
.	.	TRBV9	TRBJ2-1	TGTGCCAGCAGCACAAGGACACGCTCGCTCTTC	CASSTRTRSLF
.	.	TRBV28	TRBJ1-5	TGTGCCAGCAGTTTGATTCCCCAGCATTTT	CASSLIPQHF
.	.	TRBV27	TRBJ1-1	TGTGCCAGCGGGATCCCAGGGAGCACTGAAGCTTTCTTT	CASGIPGSTEAFF
.	.	TRBV11-2	TRBJ2-1	TGTGCCAGCAGCTTAGCCCCAGCGGCCAATTTCTACAATGAGCAGTTCTTC	CASSLAPAANFYNEQFF
.	.	TRBV6-1	TRBJ2-3	TGTGCCAGCAGTAGGGGGGAGAGTATTGTTCGGGATACGCAGTATTTT	CASSRGESIVRDTQYF